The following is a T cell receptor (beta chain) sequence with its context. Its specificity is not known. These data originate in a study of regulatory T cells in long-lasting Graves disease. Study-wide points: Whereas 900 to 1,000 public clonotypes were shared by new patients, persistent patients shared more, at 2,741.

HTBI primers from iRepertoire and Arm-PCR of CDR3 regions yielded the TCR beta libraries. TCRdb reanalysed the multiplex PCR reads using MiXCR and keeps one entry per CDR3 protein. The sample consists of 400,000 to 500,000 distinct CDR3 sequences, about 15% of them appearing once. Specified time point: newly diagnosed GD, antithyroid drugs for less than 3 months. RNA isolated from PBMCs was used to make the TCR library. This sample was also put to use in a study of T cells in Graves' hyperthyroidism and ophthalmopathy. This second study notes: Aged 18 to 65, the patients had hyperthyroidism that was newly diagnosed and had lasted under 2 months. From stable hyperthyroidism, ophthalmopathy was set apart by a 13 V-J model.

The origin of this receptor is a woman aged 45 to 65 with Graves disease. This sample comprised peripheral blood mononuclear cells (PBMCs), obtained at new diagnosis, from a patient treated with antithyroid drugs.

The CDR3: CSALAGESEQYF. The CDR3 DNA reads as TGCAGCGCTCTAGCGGGAGAATCCGAGCAGTACTTC. The chain carries TRBV29-1 and TRBJ2-7; 10 positions match TRBD2. Per germline, CDR1 SQVTM and CDR2 ANQGSEA. With V trimmed by 7 bases and J by 6 bases, 6 bases remained unmatched. This CDR3 spans 12 amino acids.